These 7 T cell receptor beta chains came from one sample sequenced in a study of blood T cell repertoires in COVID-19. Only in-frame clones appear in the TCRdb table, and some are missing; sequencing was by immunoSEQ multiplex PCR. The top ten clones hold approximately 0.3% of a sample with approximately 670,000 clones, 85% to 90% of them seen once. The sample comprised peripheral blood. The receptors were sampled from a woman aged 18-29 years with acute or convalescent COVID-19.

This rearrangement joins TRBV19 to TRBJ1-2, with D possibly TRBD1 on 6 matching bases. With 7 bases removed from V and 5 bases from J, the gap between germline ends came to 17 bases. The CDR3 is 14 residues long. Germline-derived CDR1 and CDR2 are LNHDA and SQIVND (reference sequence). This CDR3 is CASNQGTLGYGYTF. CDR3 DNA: TGTGCCAGTAATCAGGGGACCCTCGGGTATGGCTACACCTTC.

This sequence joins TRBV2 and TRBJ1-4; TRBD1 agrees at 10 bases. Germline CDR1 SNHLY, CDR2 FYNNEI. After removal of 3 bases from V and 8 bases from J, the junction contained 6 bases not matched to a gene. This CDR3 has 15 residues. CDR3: CASSDPLDRGEKLFF. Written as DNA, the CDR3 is TGTGCCAGCAGTGATCCACTGGACAGGGGGGAAAAACTGTTTTTT.

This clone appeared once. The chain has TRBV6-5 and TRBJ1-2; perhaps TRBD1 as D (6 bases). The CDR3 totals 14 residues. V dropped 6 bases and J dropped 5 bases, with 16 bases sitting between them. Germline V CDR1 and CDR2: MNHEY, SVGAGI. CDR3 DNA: TGTGCCAGCAGATTACAGGGCGGGAGGTATGGCTACACCTTC. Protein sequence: CASRLQGGRYGYTF.

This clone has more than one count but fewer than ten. The CDR3 DNA follows: TGTGCCACCTCACCCAGGGGAGCGGGGGCCCTCTATGGCTACACCTTC. It translates to CATSPRGAGALYGYTF. The gene calls are TRBV27 and TRBJ1-2; D is perhaps TRBD1 (6 bases). This CDR3 has 16 residues. Deletions cut 10 bases from V and 4 bases from J, with 25 bases between. Germline V gene data show CDR1 as MNHEY and CDR2 as SMNVEV (reference sequence).

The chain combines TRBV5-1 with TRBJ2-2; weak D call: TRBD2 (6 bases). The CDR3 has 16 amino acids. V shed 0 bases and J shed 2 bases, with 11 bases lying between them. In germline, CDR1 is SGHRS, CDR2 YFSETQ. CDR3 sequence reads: CASSLAGADNTGELFF. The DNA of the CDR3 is TGCGCCAGCAGCTTGGCGGGAGCGGACAACACCGGGGAGCTGTTTTTT.

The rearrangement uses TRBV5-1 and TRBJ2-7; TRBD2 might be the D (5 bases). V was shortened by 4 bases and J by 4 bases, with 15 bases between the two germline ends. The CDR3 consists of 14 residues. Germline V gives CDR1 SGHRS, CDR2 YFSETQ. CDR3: CASSLTGSRYEQYF. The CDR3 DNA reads TGCGCCAGCAGCCTGACGGGGTCAAGGTACGAGCAGTACTTC. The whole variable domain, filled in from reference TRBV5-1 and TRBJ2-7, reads KAGVTQTPRYLIKTRGQQVTLSCSPISGHRSVSWYQQTPGQGLQFLFEYFSETQRNKGNFPGRFSGRQFSNSRSEMNVSTLELGDSALYLCASSLTGSRYEQYFGPGTRLTVT.

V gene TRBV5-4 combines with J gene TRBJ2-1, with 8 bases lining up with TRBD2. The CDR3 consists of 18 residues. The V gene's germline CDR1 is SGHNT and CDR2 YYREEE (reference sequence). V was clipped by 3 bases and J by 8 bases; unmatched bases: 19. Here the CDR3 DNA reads TGTGCCAGCAGCTCAAATACACGACGGACTAGCATGGGCGATGAGCAGTTCTTC. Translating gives CASSSNTRRTSMGDEQFF.